The source of this T cell receptor beta chain is a study of STAT3 mutations in large granular lymphocyte leukemia. Study at large: More than half of T-LGLL patients received immunosuppressive therapy.

The study, taken as a whole, reports: Sampling intervals varied between patients and samples. Every T-LGLL patient had at least one immunodominant TCRbeta clonotype.

This CDR3 region has 16 residues. Deletions cut 3 bases from V and 2 bases from J, with 16 bases between. CDR1 SGHNT and CDR2 YYREEE come from the germline V gene (reference sequence). Each sample's TCRbeta library yielded on average about 38,000 productive templates. Profiling relied on immunoSEQ multiplex PCR, and the TCRdb table lists in-frame clones only, not all of them. The table records tens of thousands of clones, approximately 83% of them present only once. This clone came up once. Its target is not known. The clonotype comes from a man between 60 and 70 years old with T-cell large granular lymphocyte leukemia. Some clones in this sample may be carry-over from other donors' samples. The material sequenced was peripheral blood mononuclear cells. The V gene is TRBV5-4, the J gene TRBJ2-3, with TRBD2 as a possible D gene (6 bases). CDR3 in DNA: TGTGCCAGCAGCTCAGGGCCTAGCGCCATCACAGATACGCAGTATTTT. This codes for CASSSGPSAITDTQYF.